This T cell receptor (beta chain) was captured in a study of T cell responses to AZD1222 COVID-19 vaccine. Assay: immunoSEQ multiplex PCR; the TCRdb copy retains only in-frame clones and omits some. The sample consists of 150,000 to 200,000 clones, approximately 90% of them appearing once. Whole-study findings and limits: Regions 160-218 and 743-854 dominated among vaccine-associated CD4 TCRs spanning spike. Two AZD1222 administrations were followed by greater Spike-specific TCR breadth and depth.

V was cut by 2 bases and J by 7 bases, with 17 bases left in between. Germline values: CDR1 MNHNS, CDR2 SASEGT. The CDR3 runs 15 residues. This clone turned up a few times. Its antigen is as yet unknown. This chain joins TRBV6-1 and TRBJ2-5, with a tentative D call TRBD2 (6 bases). The TCR comes from an adult who received the AZD1222 COVID-19 vaccine. Source: peripheral blood, taken 28 days after the second AZD1222 dose. The CDR3 is CASSEIWTKVTTQYF. DNA of the CDR3: TGTGCCAGCAGTGAAATCTGGACTAAGGTCACGACCCAGTACTTC.